Following are 21 T cell receptor beta chains from one sample sequenced in a study of blood T cell repertoires in COVID-19. Repertoires were generated with immunoSEQ multiplex PCR, while TCRdb's copy carries only in-frame clones and drops some. The sample contains about 66,000 clones, about 91% of which appear only once. Specimen: peripheral blood. These receptors all stem from a woman in her sixties or seventies with acute or convalescent COVID-19.

In DNA, the CDR3 is TGTGCCAGCAGTCTCGCGGCTTTGAACACTGAAGCTTTCTTT. This encodes CASSLAALNTEAFF. The chain is built from TRBV6-5 and TRBJ1-1; the D is unclear. Trimming took 5 bases from V and 0 from J, leaving 10 bases between them. This CDR3 has 14 amino acids. Germline V lookup: CDR1 MNHEY, CDR2 SVGAGI.

The chain joins TRBV18 to TRBJ1-6; D remains unclear. The germline CDR1 and CDR2 sequences are KGHSH and LQKENI. This CDR3 spans 13 amino acids. V was trimmed by 2 bases and J by 10 bases, leaving 9 bases between them. The CDR3 loop reads CASSPDPGSPLHF. The CDR3 nucleotides read TGTGCCAGCTCACCAGATCCCGGGTCACCCCTCCACTTT.

This chain connects TRBV19 to TRBJ2-2; 11 bases are shared with TRBD2. Per germline, CDR1 LNHDA and CDR2 SQIVND (reference sequence). The J segment lost 4 bases and the V segment lost 3 bases, leaving 7 bases of the junction unmatched. This CDR3 spans 17 amino acids. The CDR3 spells CASSIGTSGPLTGELFF. The CDR3 nucleotides are TGTGCCAGTAGTATCGGGACTAGCGGCCCCCTCACCGGGGAGCTGTTTTTT.

The sample holds one count of this clone. The V call is TRBV5-1, the J call TRBJ1-1; TRBD1 is a possible D gene (5 bases). The V gene lost 4 bases and the J gene lost 1 base, with 11 bases spanning the gap. In germline, CDR1 is SGHRS, CDR2 YFSETQ. The CDR3 runs 14 residues. CDR3 nucleotides: TGCGCCAGCAGCACCGACAGCCCGAACACTGAAGCTTTCTTT. Protein sequence: CASSTDSPNTEAFF.

In its sample, this clone was seen a few times. This rearrangement joins TRBV18 to TRBJ2-7, with 7 bases matching TRBD2. Germline V lookup: CDR1 KGHSH, CDR2 LQKENI. CDR3 size: 15 residues. With V trimmed by 2 bases and J by 3 bases, 7 bases remained unmatched. The CDR3 is CASSPGASGDYEQYF. The CDR3 coding sequence is TGTGCCAGCTCACCAGGTGCTAGCGGAGACTACGAGCAGTACTTC.

The chain uses TRBV5-4 and TRBJ1-1; 12 bases match TRBD1. V shed 3 bases, J shed 6 bases, and the junction held 6 bases outside the gene matches. Germline assignment: CDR1 SGHNT and CDR2 YYREEE (reference sequence). The CDR3 runs 15 residues. The CDR3 is CASSYPGQGAPEAFF. The CDR3 bases are TGTGCCAGCAGCTACCCGGGACAGGGGGCCCCTGAAGCTTTCTTT.

The J gene is TRBJ1-2, the V gene TRBV9; 7 bases fit TRBD1. Unmatched junction bases numbered 11, after V lost 4 bases and J lost 5 bases. The length of the CDR3 is 15 residues. Germline CDR1 SGDLS, CDR2 YYNGEE. The CDR3 loop is CASSSSGTDFYGYTF. The CDR3 DNA reads TGTGCCAGCAGCTCCTCCGGGACAGACTTTTATGGCTACACCTTC. Variable domain in full (rest from reference TRBV9 and TRBJ1-2): DSGVTQTPKHLITATGQRVTLRCSPRSGDLSVYWYQQSLDQGLQFLIQYYNGEERAKGNILERFSAQQFPDLHSELNLSSLELGDSALYFCASSSSGTDFYGYTFGSGTRLTVV.

The chain employs TRBV29-1 and TRBJ1-3; D is uncertain. Germline values: CDR1 SQVTM, CDR2 ANQGSEA. The CDR3 runs 14 residues. The CDR3 DNA reads TGCGCCACTTACAGCAGTAACTCTGGAAACACCATATATTTT. Amino acids: CATYSSNSGNTIYF.

The table lists this clone with a few counts. The rearrangement uses TRBV6-5 and TRBJ1-1; no firm D call. This CDR3 is 12 amino acids long. V lost 10 bases and J 3 bases, leaving 12 bases between the germline ends. Germline loops: CDR1 MNHEY, CDR2 SVGAGI. This CDR3 reads CATQRAYTEAFF. CDR3 in DNA: TGTGCCACCCAGCGGGCGTACACTGAAGCTTTCTTT.

The rearrangement links TRBV27 to TRBJ2-1; TRBD2 agrees at 9 bases. The junction had 5 bases not matched to a gene; V was cut back by 3 bases and J by 5 bases. The CDR3 runs 15 residues. Germline V gene sequence: CDR1 MNHEY, CDR2 SMNVEV (reference sequence). CDR3 nucleotide sequence: TGTGCCAGCAGTTTCGGAGCGGGAGGAAACAATGAGCAGTTCTTC. Protein sequence: CASSFGAGGNNEQFF.

Only one count was recorded for this clone. The chain has TRBV27 and TRBJ1-1; D is undetermined. The V end lost 3 bases, the J end lost 1 base, and 12 bases lay between the germline ends. The CDR3 contains 15 residues. In germline, CDR1 is MNHEY, CDR2 SMNVEV (reference sequence). CDR3 sequence reads: CASSFLGAQNTEAFF. CDR3 coding DNA: TGTGCCAGCAGTTTCTTGGGAGCCCAGAACACTGAAGCTTTCTTT.

This sequence joins TRBV6-5 and TRBJ1-1; D may be TRBD1 (6 bases). The CDR3 consists of 14 residues. Trimming pared 0 bases from V and 5 bases from J, leaving 10 bases between. Germline V gene lookup returns CDR1 MNHEY and CDR2 SVGAGI. This chain's CDR3 is CASSYSAGTTEAFF. CDR3 sequence (DNA): TGTGCCAGCAGTTACTCAGCGGGGACAACTGAAGCTTTCTTT.

This chain joins TRBV7-9 and TRBJ1-4, with 9 bases matching TRBD1. CDR3 length: 16 residues. Trimming cost V 0 bases and J 7 bases; bases outside gene matches: 6. Germline V gene data show CDR1 as SEHNR and CDR2 as FQNEAQ (reference sequence). The CDR3 region is CASSLAQGQGFEKLFF. CDR3 DNA: TGTGCCAGCAGCTTAGCGCAGGGACAGGGTTTTGAAAAACTGTTTTTT. Full variable domain (outside the CDR3, taken from reference TRBV7-9 and TRBJ1-4): DTGVSQNPRHKITKRGQNVTFRCDPISEHNRLYWYRQTLGQGPEFLTYFQNEAQLEKSRLLSDRFSAERPKGSFSTLEIQRTEQGDSAMYLCASSLAQGQGFEKLFFGSGTQLSVL.

The chain couples TRBV7-3 to TRBJ2-1; 9 bases are a match to TRBD1. Germline CDR1 and CDR2: SGHTA and FQGTGA. There are 16 residues in the CDR3. V lost 0 bases and J lost 2; bases outside the gene matches: 2. The CDR3 DNA reads as TGTGCCAGCAGCTTAACAACAGGGGGCCCCTACAATGAGCAGTTCTTC. Translating it yields CASSLTTGGPYNEQFF. Complete variable domain (other parts from reference TRBV7-3 and TRBJ2-1): GAGVSQTPSNKVTEKGKYVELRCDPISGHTALYWYRQSLGQGPEFLIYFQGTGAADDSGLPNDRFFAVRPEGSVSTLKIQRTERGDSAVYLCASSLTTGGPYNEQFFGPGTRLTVL.

This chain links TRBV28 with TRBJ2-2, with TRBD2 matching over 10 bases. The CDR3 totals 16 residues. V lost 6 bases to trimming and J lost 1 base; unmatched junction nucleotides: 5. Germline lookup yields CDR1 MDHEN and CDR2 SYDVKM. CDR3 in DNA: TGTGCCAGCAGCCCCGGACTAGCGGAGAACACCGGGGAGCTGTTTTTT. Protein product: CASSPGLAENTGELFF.

This chain connects TRBV30 to TRBJ2-2; the match to TRBD2 covers 8 bases. CDR3 length equals 15 residues. Germline CDR1 reads GTSNPN; CDR2 reads SVGIG (reference sequence). With V trimmed by 0 bases and J by 1 base, 1 base remained unmatched. The CDR3 region has the DNA TGTGCCTGGAGTGTCACTAGCGGGAACACCGGGGAGCTGTTTTTT. Translation gives CAWSVTSGNTGELFF.

The rearrangement uses TRBV28 and TRBJ1-4; maybe TRBD1 (5 bases). CDR3 size: 15 residues. Trimming pared 6 bases from V and 8 bases from J, leaving 19 bases between. Germline V lookup: CDR1 MDHEN, CDR2 SYDVKM. CDR3 DNA: TGTGCCAGCAGCCTGGGAAACAGGAGAAGGGAAAAACTGTTTTTT. As protein: CASSLGNRRREKLFF.

This rearrangement joins TRBV2 to TRBJ2-3; D gene unclear. Germline V gene sequence: CDR1 SNHLY, CDR2 FYNNEI. Trimming took 4 bases from V and 6 from J, leaving 8 bases between them. The CDR3 runs to 12 residues. CDR3: CASSVDGDTQYF. CDR3 DNA: TGTGCCAGCAGTGTCGACGGGGATACGCAGTATTTT.

This rearrangement joins TRBV19 to TRBJ2-6; the match to TRBD1 covers 9 bases. V lost 6 bases, J lost 0 bases, and 6 bases stayed unmatched. This CDR3 has 17 residues. Germline values: CDR1 LNHDA, CDR2 SQIVND (reference sequence). The CDR3 DNA follows: TGTGCCAGTAGCCCGGGACAGGGCTTCTCTGGGGCCAACGTCCTGACTTTC. Translated, it gives CASSPGQGFSGANVLTF.

The J gene is TRBJ1-2, the V gene TRBV9; possibly TRBD1 for D (6 bases). This CDR3 has 14 amino acids. Germline values: CDR1 SGDLS, CDR2 YYNGEE. Trimming removed 2 bases at V and 7 bases at J, with 15 bases between. The CDR3 here is CASSVLPQGVGYTF. In DNA, the CDR3 is TGTGCCAGCAGCGTTCTTCCACAGGGAGTTGGCTACACCTTC.

Turning to this clone: The same CDR3 can be traced to other DNA sequences in this sample. The J gene is TRBJ1-6, the V gene TRBV28; 9 bases map to TRBD1. CDR3 length: 15 amino acids. The trim removed 2 bases at V and 7 bases at J, leaving 3 bases unmatched. Germline-derived CDR1 and CDR2 are MDHEN and SYDVKM. CDR3 region: CASSLPGQGNSPLHF. In DNA, the CDR3 is TGTGCCAGCAGTTTACCAGGACAGGGGAATTCACCCCTCCACTTT.